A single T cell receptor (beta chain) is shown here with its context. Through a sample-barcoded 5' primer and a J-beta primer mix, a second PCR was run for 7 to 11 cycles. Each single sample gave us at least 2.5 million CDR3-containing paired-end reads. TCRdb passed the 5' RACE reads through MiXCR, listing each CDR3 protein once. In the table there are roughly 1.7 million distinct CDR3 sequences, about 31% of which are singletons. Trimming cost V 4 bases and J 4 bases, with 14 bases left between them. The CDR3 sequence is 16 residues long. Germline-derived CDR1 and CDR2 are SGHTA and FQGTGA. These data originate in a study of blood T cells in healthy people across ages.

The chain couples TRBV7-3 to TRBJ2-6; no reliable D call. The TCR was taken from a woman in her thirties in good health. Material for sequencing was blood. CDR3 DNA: TGTGCCAGCAGCTCTCGACTGCCCTCCGGGGCCAACGTCCTGACTTTC. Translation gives CASSSRLPSGANVLTF. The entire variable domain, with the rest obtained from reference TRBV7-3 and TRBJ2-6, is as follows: GAGVSQTPSNKVTEKGKYVELRCDPISGHTALYWYRQSLGQGPEFLIYFQGTGAADDSGLPNDRFFAVRPEGSVSTLKIQRTERGDSAVYLCASSSRLPSGANVLTFGAGSRLTVL.